This TCR beta chain emerged from a study of T-cell memory formation after mild COVID-19. Researchers used 5'RACE with constant-segment primers to make TCR alpha and TCR beta cDNA libraries that carry sample barcodes and UMIs. Each CDR3 protein gets one entry after TCRdb re-called the 5' RACE reads with MiXCR. The sample shows about 320,000 distinct CDR3 sequences, roughly an eighth of them seen only once. This clonotype was recorded a few times. The antigen remains undetermined. Study-level results: The pre-infection memory compartment contained some responding clones, suggesting cross-reactive memory joined. Whereas later expanders leaned CD4+, clones contracting day 15 to 85 showed a balanced CD4/CD8 makeup. Mainly in CM and EM were contracting CD4+ clones; CD8+ were in EMRA.

Germline trimming cut 6 bases from V and 3 bases from J; bases unmatched to any gene: 7. This CDR3 spans 15 amino acids. Germline CDR1 and CDR2: MNHEY and SVGEGT. The chain recombines TRBV6-2 or TRBV6-3 with TRBJ2-7, with 11 bases identical to TRBD2. The receptor's source is a man aged 18 to 29 who had mild COVID-19 (a few samples of this study predate the infection). Cell type and time point are not known. Sequences were obtained from PBMCs or a T cell subset sorted from them (not recorded which). Written as DNA, the CDR3 is TGTGCCAGCAGCTCGCTAGCGGGGGGCCTCTACGAGCAGTACGTC. This sequence encodes CASSSLAGGLYEQYV.